The T cell receptor beta chain described here comes from a study of persistence of HIV-infected CD4 T cells. Study conclusions and caveats: Antigen-responding cells were enriched for degenerate expanded CDR3beta sequences.

This clone is labeled medium-sized. Its antigen remains unidentified. Germline V lookup: CDR1 MNHEY, CDR2 SVGEGT. The CDR3 has 17 amino acids. V was shortened by 0 bases and J by 3 bases, with 15 bases between the two germline ends. Overlapping HIV-1 Gag 15-mer peptides at approximately 0.96 ug per peptide per mL were used. Responding CD4+ T cells were sorted by upregulation of both CD40 ligand and CD69. The libraries were made with immunoSEQ version 4 in survey mode. Only in-frame clones appear in the TCRdb table, and some are missing; sequencing was by immunoSEQ multiplex PCR. Among fewer than 15,000 clones listed, over 65% were seen once.

The J gene is TRBJ2-1, the V gene TRBV6-2 or TRBV6-3; maybe TRBD2 (5 bases). This clonotype was obtained from an adult man with HIV who was CMV-seropositive. The source was CD4+ T cells sorted from PBMCs after roughly 18-hour stimulation, collected from a patient who received antiretroviral therapy. This CDR3 reads CASSYSPPLGLYNEQFF. CDR3 in DNA: TGTGCCAGCAGTTACTCACCTCCACTAGGTCTCTACAATGAGCAGTTCTTC.